The T cell receptor (beta chain) described here comes from a study of control samples from healthy donors and cancer patients. The repertoire was sequenced with immunoSEQ multiplex PCR; TCRdb's copy has only in-frame clones and lacks some. This sample has over 85,000 clones, with roughly 91% found just once. Looked up from germline, CDR1 is MDHEN and CDR2 is SYDVKM. Germline trimming cut 5 bases from V and 10 bases from J; bases unmatched to any gene: 8. CDR3 length equals 14 residues. Specimen: PBMCs. The receptor was derived from a woman aged 45-59 years with colorectal cancer. The chain employs TRBV28 and TRBJ1-4; 9 bases fit TRBD1. CDR3 sequence: CASSQGQGVGKLFF. In nucleotides, the CDR3 is TGTGCCAGCAGTCAGGGACAGGGCGTGGGAAAACTGTTTTTT.